This is a list of T cell receptor beta chains from one sample in a study of identical twins. TCRdb independently ran MiXCR on the 5' RACE reads; one entry per CDR3 protein. The table shows some 900,000 distinct CDR3 sequences, with 9% to 15% occurring only once. This sample also appeared in a second study, on yellow fever vaccine responses in identical twins.

The sequenced sample was PBMCs. The receptors were sampled from a woman aged 18-29 years in good health. The CDR3 runs from the conserved cysteine through the conserved F or W. Each record gives: J gene, D gene, clone size, V gene, CDR3 protein, CDR3 DNA. A D gene is named only where the DNA matches it firmly. A row's size may be missing; if present it is once, few, many or a size class.

J gene: TRBJ1-2
D gene: TRBD1
clone size: few
V gene: TRBV12-3/TRBV12-4
CDR3 protein: CASSLFRQGGGYTF
CDR3 DNA: TGTGCCAGCAGTTTGTTCAGACAGGGAGGAGGCTACACCTTC

J gene: TRBJ1-1
D gene: NA
clone size: many
V gene: TRBV6-1
CDR3 protein: CASSEFRRAENTEAFF
CDR3 DNA: TGTGCCAGCAGTGAATTTCGTAGGGCCGAGAACACTGAAGCTTTCTTT

J gene: TRBJ2-5
D gene: TRBD2
clone size: few
V gene: TRBV27
CDR3 protein: CASSTSGRETQYF
CDR3 DNA: TGTGCCAGTTCTACTAGCGGTAGAGAGACCCAGTACTTC

J gene: TRBJ2-7
D gene: NA
clone size: few
V gene: TRBV5-6
CDR3 protein: CASSLYATSEQYF
CDR3 DNA: TGTGCCAGCAGCCTATATGCTACAAGCGAGCAGTACTTC

J gene: TRBJ2-2
D gene: TRBD2
clone size: many
V gene: TRBV4-2
CDR3 protein: CASSDGTRNTGELFF
CDR3 DNA: TGTGCCAGCAGCGACGGGACTAGGAACACCGGGGAGCTGTTTTTT

J gene: TRBJ2-3
D gene: TRBD2
clone size: NA
V gene: TRBV7-3
CDR3 protein: CASSLMTLAGGGDTQYF
CDR3 DNA: TGTGCCAGCAGCTTAATGACCCTAGCGGGAGGAGGGGATACGCAGTATTTT

J gene: TRBJ2-2
D gene: NA
clone size: many
V gene: TRBV28
CDR3 protein: CASSGTNTGELFF
CDR3 DNA: TGCGCCAGCTCCGGGACAAACACCGGGGAGCTGTTTTTT

J gene: TRBJ1-1
D gene: TRBD1
clone size: many
V gene: TRBV7-6
CDR3 protein: CASSLADRGVSEAFF
CDR3 DNA: TGTGCCAGCAGCTTAGCGGACAGGGGAGTTTCTGAAGCTTTCTTT

J gene: TRBJ2-3
D gene: NA
clone size: few
V gene: TRBV10-1
CDR3 protein: CASSEGRAAGTDTQYF
CDR3 DNA: TGCGCCAGCAGTGAGGGGCGGGCGGCGGGCACAGATACGCAGTATTTT

J gene: TRBJ2-5
D gene: NA
clone size: few
V gene: TRBV12-3/TRBV12-4
CDR3 protein: CASSSGLLKETQYF
CDR3 DNA: TGTGCCAGCAGTTCGGGACTTTTAAAAGAGACCCAGTACTTC

J gene: TRBJ2-1
D gene: NA
clone size: NA
V gene: TRBV28
CDR3 protein: CASSIQGPDEQFF
CDR3 DNA: TGTGCCAGCAGTATTCAGGGCCCGGATGAGCAGTTCTTC

J gene: TRBJ2-3
D gene: NA
clone size: NA
V gene: TRBV2
CDR3 protein: CASSPGRPGGRDTQYF
CDR3 DNA: TGTGCCAGCAGTCCCGGCCGGCCCGGTGGTCGGGATACGCAGTATTTT

J gene: TRBJ2-1
D gene: TRBD2
clone size: few
V gene: TRBV12-5
CDR3 protein: CASDATSGEQFF
CDR3 DNA: TGTGCTAGTGACGCGACTAGCGGGGAGCAGTTCTTC

J gene: TRBJ1-1
D gene: TRBD1
clone size: few
V gene: TRBV3-1
CDR3 protein: CASRHGQGGVHTEAFF
CDR3 DNA: TGTGCCAGCAGACACGGACAGGGTGGGGTGCACACTGAAGCTTTCTTT

J gene: TRBJ2-7
D gene: NA
clone size: few
V gene: TRBV20-1
CDR3 protein: CSASSDTYEQYF
CDR3 DNA: TGCAGTGCTAGTTCAGATACCTACGAGCAGTACTTC

J gene: TRBJ2-6
D gene: NA
clone size: few
V gene: TRBV4-1
CDR3 protein: CASSPGRHSGANVLTF
CDR3 DNA: TGCGCCAGCAGCCCTGGCAGGCACTCTGGGGCCAACGTCCTGACTTTC

J gene: TRBJ2-1
D gene: TRBD2
clone size: NA
V gene: TRBV7-9
CDR3 protein: CASSPPRASGRKEQFF
CDR3 DNA: TGTGCCAGCAGCCCGCCCAGGGCTAGCGGGAGAAAAGAGCAGTTCTTC

J gene: TRBJ2-3
D gene: TRBD1
clone size: NA
V gene: TRBV4-1
CDR3 protein: CASSHPDRGGTDTQYF
CDR3 DNA: TGCGCCAGCAGCCATCCGGACAGGGGCGGCACAGATACGCAGTATTTT

J gene: TRBJ2-5
D gene: TRBD1
clone size: many
V gene: TRBV5-1
CDR3 protein: CASSWDRVETQYF
CDR3 DNA: TGCGCCAGCAGCTGGGACAGGGTCGAGACCCAGTACTTC

J gene: TRBJ2-3
D gene: TRBD2
clone size: few
V gene: TRBV20-1
CDR3 protein: CSARTSGRENTDTQYF
CDR3 DNA: TGCAGTGCTCGGACTAGCGGGAGGGAAAACACAGATACGCAGTATTTT

J gene: TRBJ2-1
D gene: TRBD2
clone size: few
V gene: TRBV12-3/TRBV12-4
CDR3 protein: CASSLRGGAWNEQFF
CDR3 DNA: TGTGCCAGCAGTTTACGGGGGGGGGCTTGGAATGAGCAGTTCTTC

J gene: TRBJ2-7
D gene: NA
clone size: NA
V gene: TRBV10-3
CDR3 protein: CAIGSQGTTYEQYF
CDR3 DNA: TGTGCCATCGGCTCACAGGGAACTACCTACGAGCAGTACTTC

J gene: TRBJ2-5
D gene: TRBD2
clone size: NA
V gene: TRBV12-3/TRBV12-4
CDR3 protein: CASIGSPTSDRGTQYF
CDR3 DNA: TGTGCCAGCATTGGGTCCCCTACTAGCGACCGGGGGACCCAGTACTTC

J gene: TRBJ2-1
D gene: TRBD2
clone size: NA
V gene: TRBV10-3
CDR3 protein: CAIMPSAGGRNEQFF
CDR3 DNA: TGTGCCATCATGCCCTCAGCGGGGGGGCGAAATGAGCAGTTCTTC

J gene: TRBJ1-1
D gene: NA
clone size: many
V gene: TRBV6-5
CDR3 protein: CASSFLGENTEAFF
CDR3 DNA: TGTGCCAGCAGTTTCCTCGGGGAGAACACTGAAGCTTTCTTT

J gene: TRBJ2-1
D gene: TRBD2
clone size: few
V gene: TRBV12-5
CDR3 protein: CASGAGDRNEQFF
CDR3 DNA: TGTGCTAGTGGCGCGGGAGATCGCAATGAGCAGTTCTTC

J gene: TRBJ2-7
D gene: NA
clone size: few
V gene: TRBV13
CDR3 protein: CASSSTATYEQYF
CDR3 DNA: TGTGCCAGCAGCTCGACAGCGACCTACGAGCAGTACTTC

J gene: TRBJ2-1
D gene: NA
clone size: few
V gene: TRBV4-1
CDR3 protein: CASSQVWGDYEQFF
CDR3 DNA: TGCGCCAGCAGCCAAGTGTGGGGGGATTATGAGCAGTTCTTC

J gene: TRBJ2-3
D gene: TRBD2
clone size: few
V gene: TRBV29-1
CDR3 protein: CSHTSGGTSTDTQYF
CDR3 DNA: TGCAGCCACACTAGCGGGGGGACTAGCACAGATACGCAGTATTTT

J gene: TRBJ2-1
D gene: TRBD2
clone size: NA
V gene: TRBV20-1
CDR3 protein: CSAYHGLAGVFEQFF
CDR3 DNA: TGCAGTGCTTATCACGGACTAGCGGGAGTGTTTGAGCAGTTCTTC

J gene: TRBJ2-1
D gene: NA
clone size: few
V gene: TRBV7-9
CDR3 protein: CASSLRELSEQFF
CDR3 DNA: TGTGCCAGCAGCTTGCGGGAACTAAGTGAGCAGTTCTTC

J gene: TRBJ2-3
D gene: NA
clone size: few
V gene: TRBV25-1
CDR3 protein: CATRSLTERTDTQYF
CDR3 DNA: TGTGCCACCAGGTCTTTGACAGAGCGCACAGATACGCAGTATTTT

J gene: TRBJ2-7
D gene: NA
clone size: NA
V gene: TRBV7-2
CDR3 protein: CASSLHPLISYEQYF
CDR3 DNA: TGTGCCAGCAGCTTGCATCCCCTGATATCCTACGAGCAGTACTTC

J gene: TRBJ2-1
D gene: NA
clone size: few
V gene: TRBV24-1
CDR3 protein: CATSDSVPVSYNEQFF
CDR3 DNA: TGTGCCACCAGTGATTCAGTCCCGGTCTCCTACAATGAGCAGTTCTTC

J gene: TRBJ1-1
D gene: NA
clone size: NA
V gene: TRBV14
CDR3 protein: CASSRRSGQLNTEAFF
CDR3 DNA: TGTGCCAGCAGCCGGCGGTCAGGACAGCTGAACACTGAAGCTTTCTTT

J gene: TRBJ1-2
D gene: TRBD1
clone size: NA
V gene: TRBV28
CDR3 protein: CASSLSGTGVDGYTF
CDR3 DNA: TGTGCCAGCAGTTTATCCGGGACAGGGGTTGATGGCTACACCTTC

J gene: TRBJ2-1
D gene: NA
clone size: few
V gene: TRBV27
CDR3 protein: CASSFWGEYNEQFF
CDR3 DNA: TGTGCCAGCAGTTTCTGGGGCGAATACAATGAGCAGTTCTTC

J gene: TRBJ1-1
D gene: NA
clone size: NA
V gene: TRBV4-2
CDR3 protein: CASSQDTGGLNTEAFF
CDR3 DNA: TGTGCCAGCAGCCAAGACACAGGCGGTCTGAACACTGAAGCTTTCTTT

J gene: TRBJ1-1
D gene: NA
clone size: NA
V gene: TRBV20-1
CDR3 protein: CSARARSLNTEAFF
CDR3 DNA: TGCAGTGCTAGAGCTCGATCTCTGAACACTGAAGCTTTCTTT

J gene: TRBJ2-3
D gene: NA
clone size: few
V gene: TRBV5-1
CDR3 protein: CASSLDRVERPTDTQYF
CDR3 DNA: TGCGCCAGCAGCTTGGATCGGGTTGAAAGGCCCACAGATACGCAGTATTTT

J gene: TRBJ1-5
D gene: NA
clone size: few
V gene: TRBV25-1
CDR3 protein: CASSEGKGGYQPQHF
CDR3 DNA: TGTGCCAGCAGTGAAGGGAAGGGAGGATATCAGCCCCAGCATTTT

J gene: TRBJ2-3
D gene: NA
clone size: NA
V gene: TRBV20-1
CDR3 protein: CSAAVPGGTDTQYF
CDR3 DNA: TGCAGTGCTGCCGTCCCCGGCGGAACGGATACGCAGTATTTT

J gene: TRBJ2-7
D gene: TRBD1
clone size: NA
V gene: TRBV2
CDR3 protein: CASIRLDRGTYEQYF
CDR3 DNA: TGTGCCAGCATAAGGTTGGACAGGGGAACCTACGAGCAGTACTTC

J gene: TRBJ2-1
D gene: TRBD2
clone size: NA
V gene: TRBV7-8
CDR3 protein: CASSMNVAVAGVRYNEQFF
CDR3 DNA: TGTGCCAGCAGCATGAACGTAGCGGTAGCGGGAGTAAGGTACAATGAGCAGTTCTTC

J gene: TRBJ2-3
D gene: TRBD2
clone size: NA
V gene: TRBV12-5
CDR3 protein: CASGLGSSGGDTQYF
CDR3 DNA: TGTGCTAGTGGTTTGGGGTCTAGCGGGGGAGATACGCAGTATTTT

J gene: TRBJ2-7
D gene: TRBD2
clone size: few
V gene: TRBV5-6
CDR3 protein: CASSLGTSGRWYEQYF
CDR3 DNA: TGTGCCAGCAGCTTGGGGACTAGCGGGAGGTGGTACGAGCAGTACTTC

J gene: TRBJ2-7
D gene: TRBD1
clone size: few
V gene: TRBV11-3
CDR3 protein: CASSPGQGLTYEQYF
CDR3 DNA: TGTGCCAGCAGCCCGGGACAGGGACTAACCTACGAGCAGTACTTC

J gene: TRBJ2-2
D gene: NA
clone size: few
V gene: TRBV15
CDR3 protein: CATSRDAETGELFF
CDR3 DNA: TGTGCCACCAGCAGAGATGCGGAAACCGGGGAGCTGTTTTTT

J gene: TRBJ2-1
D gene: TRBD2
clone size: few
V gene: TRBV6-1
CDR3 protein: CASSPLFRGTTSNEQFF
CDR3 DNA: TGTGCCAGCAGTCCCTTGTTTAGAGGGACTACTTCTAATGAGCAGTTCTTC

J gene: TRBJ1-3
D gene: TRBD1
clone size: few
V gene: TRBV5-1
CDR3 protein: CASSQQGGSGNTIYF
CDR3 DNA: TGCGCCAGCAGCCAACAAGGGGGCAGTGGAAACACCATATATTTT

J gene: TRBJ2-1
D gene: TRBD1
clone size: few
V gene: TRBV6-4
CDR3 protein: CATGQGSYNEQFF
CDR3 DNA: TGTGCCACCGGACAGGGCTCCTACAATGAGCAGTTCTTC

J gene: TRBJ2-5
D gene: NA
clone size: NA
V gene: TRBV6-1
CDR3 protein: CASSVLSSGQETQYF
CDR3 DNA: TGTGCCAGCAGTGTCCTTAGTTCCGGCCAAGAGACCCAGTACTTC

J gene: TRBJ2-2
D gene: NA
clone size: many
V gene: TRBV29-1
CDR3 protein: CSVGGSSNGELFF
CDR3 DNA: TGCAGCGTTGGGGGGAGCAGTAACGGGGAGCTGTTTTTT

J gene: TRBJ2-3
D gene: NA
clone size: NA
V gene: TRBV7-2
CDR3 protein: CASSPTGSKSTDTQYF
CDR3 DNA: TGTGCCAGCAGCCCAACAGGGAGCAAGAGCACAGATACGCAGTATTTT

J gene: TRBJ1-6
D gene: NA
clone size: NA
V gene: TRBV9
CDR3 protein: CASSARRDSPLHF
CDR3 DNA: TGTGCCAGCAGCGCGAGAAGGGATTCACCCCTCCACTTT

J gene: TRBJ2-3
D gene: NA
clone size: NA
V gene: TRBV9
CDR3 protein: CASSVSGHFTDTQYF
CDR3 DNA: TGTGCCAGCAGCGTAAGCGGGCACTTCACAGATACGCAGTATTTT

J gene: TRBJ1-5
D gene: NA
clone size: few
V gene: TRBV6-2/TRBV6-3
CDR3 protein: CASSRTSTASNQPQHF
CDR3 DNA: TGTGCCAGCAGCCGCACTTCAACAGCTAGCAATCAGCCCCAGCATTTT

J gene: TRBJ2-5
D gene: TRBD1
clone size: few
V gene: TRBV7-8
CDR3 protein: CASSYTDRGQETQYF
CDR3 DNA: TGTGCCAGCAGTTATACCGACAGGGGACAAGAGACCCAGTACTTC